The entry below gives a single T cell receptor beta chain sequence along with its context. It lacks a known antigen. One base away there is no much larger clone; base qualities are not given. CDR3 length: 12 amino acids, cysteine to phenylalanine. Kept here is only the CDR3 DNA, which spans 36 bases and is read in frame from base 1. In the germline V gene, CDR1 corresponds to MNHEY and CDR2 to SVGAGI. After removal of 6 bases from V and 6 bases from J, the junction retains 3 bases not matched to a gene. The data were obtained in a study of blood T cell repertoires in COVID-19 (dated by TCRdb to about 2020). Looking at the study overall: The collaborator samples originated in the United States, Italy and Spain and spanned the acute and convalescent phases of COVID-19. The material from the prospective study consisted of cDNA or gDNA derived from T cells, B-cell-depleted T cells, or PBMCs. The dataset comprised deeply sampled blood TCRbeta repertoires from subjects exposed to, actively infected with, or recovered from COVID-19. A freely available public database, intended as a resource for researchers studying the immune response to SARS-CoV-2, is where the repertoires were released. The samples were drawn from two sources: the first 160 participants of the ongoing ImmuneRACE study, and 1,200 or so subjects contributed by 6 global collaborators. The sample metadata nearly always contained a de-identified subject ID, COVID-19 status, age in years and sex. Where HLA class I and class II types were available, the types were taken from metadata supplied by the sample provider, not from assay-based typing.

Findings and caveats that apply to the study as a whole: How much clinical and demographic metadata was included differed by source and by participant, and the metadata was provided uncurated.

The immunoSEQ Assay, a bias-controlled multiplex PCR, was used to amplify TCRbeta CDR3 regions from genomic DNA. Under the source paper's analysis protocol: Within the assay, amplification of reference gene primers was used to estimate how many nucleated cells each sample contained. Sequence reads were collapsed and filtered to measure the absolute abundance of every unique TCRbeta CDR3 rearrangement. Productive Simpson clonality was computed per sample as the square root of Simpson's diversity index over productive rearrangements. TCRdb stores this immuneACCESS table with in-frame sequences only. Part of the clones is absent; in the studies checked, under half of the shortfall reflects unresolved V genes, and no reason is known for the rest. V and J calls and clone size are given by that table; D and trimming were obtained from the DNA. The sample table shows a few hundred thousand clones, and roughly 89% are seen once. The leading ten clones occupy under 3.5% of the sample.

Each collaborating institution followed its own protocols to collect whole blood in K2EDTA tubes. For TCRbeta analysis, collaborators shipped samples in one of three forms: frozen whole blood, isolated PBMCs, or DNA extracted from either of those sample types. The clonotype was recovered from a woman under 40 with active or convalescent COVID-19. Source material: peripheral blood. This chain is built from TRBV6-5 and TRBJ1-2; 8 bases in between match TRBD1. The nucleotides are TGTGCCAGCAGACGGACAGGGCATGGCTACACCTTC. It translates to CASRRTGHGYTF.